One T cell receptor beta chain is described in this entry. Its antigen is unknown. The data stem from a study of early T cells in non-severe SARS-CoV-2 infection. Study-wide results and limits: Lookups in VDJdb leaned toward anti-spike CD8 responses and missed private and CD4 specificities.

V lost 8 bases and J lost 7; bases outside the gene matches: 10. This CDR3 comprises 14 residues. Germline assignment: CDR1 ENHRY and CDR2 SYGVKD. Attachment of unique molecular identifiers to individual cDNA molecules was performed. TCRdb re-derived calls from the 5' RACE reads in MiXCR, one entry per CDR3 protein. The data contain about 100,000 distinct CDR3 sequences, around 10% of them singletons. Sequencing input: whole blood. The sequence was obtained from an adult who was a healthcare worker with PCR-confirmed SARS-CoV-2 infection or an uninfected control (not recorded which). This rearrangement joins TRBV10-3 to TRBJ2-4; 8 bases map to TRBD1. The CDR3, as DNA: TGTGCCATCGGGACAGGACGGACTCATAACATTCAGTACTTC. It is translated as CAIGTGRTHNIQYF.